A selection of T cell receptor beta chains follows, all from one sample in a study of blood T cell repertoires in COVID-19. Produced via immunoSEQ multiplex PCR; TCRdb's table is partial and in-frame only. There are a few hundred thousand clones in the sample; over 80% occur only once, and around 4.5% lies in the top ten. Sequenced: peripheral blood. Receptors were obtained from a man in his fifties or sixties who had recovered from COVID-19. CDR3s include the opening cysteine and the closing phenylalanine or tryptophan. D genes are given only for firm matches. Size is stated for part of the rows, as once, few or many counts, or as a class when the clone is expanded.

v_gene	abundance	j_gene	d_gene	CDR3nt	CDR3aa
TRBV3-1/TRBV3-2	-	TRBJ1-1	TRBD1	TGTGCCAGCAGCCAAGGGGGACAGGGCACGAGGGCTTTCTTT	CASSQGGQGTRAFF
TRBV28	-	TRBJ2-2	TRBD1	TGTGCCAGCAGTTTGCCTCGGACAGGGGCCCCCGGGGAGCTGTTTTTT	CASSLPRTGAPGELFF
TRBV7-9	-	TRBJ1-4	-	TGTGCCAGCAGCCCGAATACAGGGTTTGAGGAAAAACTGTTTTTT	CASSPNTGFEEKLFF
TRBV5-4	-	TRBJ1-3	-	TGTGCCAGCAGCTTGGGGGTGGGAGGGGCCTCTGGAAACACCATATATTTT	CASSLGVGGASGNTIYF
TRBV6-5	-	TRBJ1-5	-	TGTGCCAGCAGTACAATGACAGGCAATCAGCCCCAGCATTTT	CASSTMTGNQPQHF
TRBV10-2	once	TRBJ2-7	-	TGCGCCAGCAGTGTTCTGAGCTCCTACGAGCAGTACTTC	CASSVLSSYEQYF
TRBV5-1	-	TRBJ1-4	TRBD1	TGCGCCAGCAGCACCGGACAGGGGAGGTGGGAAAAACTGTTTTTT	CASSTGQGRWEKLFF
TRBV5-4	few	TRBJ2-5	-	TGTGCCAGCAGCCCCGGGCAGGGGCGGGAGACCCAGTACTTC	CASSPGQGRETQYF
TRBV28	-	TRBJ2-7	TRBD2	TGTGCCACCGCGGAAGCGGGGGCCCGCTACGAGCAGTACTTC	CATAEAGARYEQYF
TRBV7-6	once	TRBJ2-1	-	TGTGCCAGCACCCTTACATACCCTCGCTCCTACAATGAGCAGTTCTTC	CASTLTYPRSYNEQFF
TRBV21-1	-	TRBJ2-7	-	TGTGCCAGCAGCAAAAAAAGCCGGGAGGGCGACTACTACGAGCAGTACTTC	CASSKKSREGDYYEQYF
TRBV6-1	-	TRBJ1-6	-	TGTGCCAGCAGTGAAGCGCCAGGGTACAATTCACCCCTCCACTTT	CASSEAPGYNSPLHF
TRBV29-1	-	TRBJ1-1	-	TGCAGCGTTGAGGAGGGAAGGACTGAAGCTTTCTTT	CSVEEGRTEAFF
TRBV6-5	-	TRBJ2-1	TRBD2	TGTGCCAGCAGTCTAGCGGGAGCGTTTTACAATGAGCAGTTCTTC	CASSLAGAFYNEQFF
TRBV4-2	-	TRBJ2-1	TRBD2	TGTGCCAGCAGCCTAGAAAGCGGGGGGGCAGGCCATGAGCAGTTCTTC	CASSLESGGAGHEQFF
TRBV6-5	-	TRBJ1-2	TRBD1	TGTGCCAGCAGTTACAGGACAGGGCTTAACTATGGCTACACCTTC	CASSYRTGLNYGYTF
TRBV5-1	once	TRBJ2-1	TRBD2	TGCGCCAGCAGCTTGATAGGTAGCGGGGGTGGGTCCTACAATGAGCAGTTCTTC	CASSLIGSGGGSYNEQFF
TRBV5-1	-	TRBJ1-1	-	TGCGCCAGCAGCCCGGAGCAGGGGTCTGGTGAAGCTTTCTTT	CASSPEQGSGEAFF
TRBV24-1	-	TRBJ2-7	-	TGTGCCACCAGTGATCCCCGTGGGGGGTTCGCCTACGAGCAGTACTTC	CATSDPRGGFAYEQYF
TRBV18	few	TRBJ2-7	-	TGTGCCAGCTCAAGCCAGGGGCGATACGAGCAGTACTTC	CASSSQGRYEQYF
TRBV6-5	-	TRBJ2-7	-	TGTGCCAGCAGTTTGCCGGGGAGCTCCTACGAGCAGTACTTC	CASSLPGSSYEQYF
TRBV5-4	-	TRBJ2-7	-	TGTGCCAGCAGCTTGGTGGACACTACCGGGGAGCAGTACTTC	CASSLVDTTGEQYF
TRBV6-5	-	TRBJ1-4	TRBD1	TGTGCCAGCAGTTACAGGACAGGAGAAAAACTGTTTTTT	CASSYRTGEKLFF
TRBV6-5	-	TRBJ1-3	-	TGTGCCAGCAGTTACTCGCGAGGTTCTGGAAACACCATATATTTT	CASSYSRGSGNTIYF
TRBV9	-	TRBJ1-1	TRBD1	TGTGCCAGCCGACCCGCCGGGACAGGAAACACTGAAGCTTTCTTT	CASRPAGTGNTEAFF
TRBV6-1	once	TRBJ2-4	TRBD2	TGTGCCAGCAGTGAACGCGGGACTAGCGGGAGGTCGGCCAAAAACATTCAGTACTTC	CASSERGTSGRSAKNIQYF
TRBV19	once	TRBJ1-5	TRBD1	TGTGCCAGTAGGCTGGACAGGGGTCGCAATCAGCCCCAGCATTTT	CASRLDRGRNQPQHF
TRBV11-2	few	TRBJ2-5	-	TGTGCCAGCAGCTTAGCCGGGCGGGATAGGGGGACCCAGTACTTC	CASSLAGRDRGTQYF
TRBV19	once	TRBJ1-2	TRBD1	TGTGCCAGTAGTAAAAGGACAGGGGCCAACTATGGCTACACCTTC	CASSKRTGANYGYTF
TRBV7-2	few	TRBJ1-1	-	TGTGCCAGCAGCTCCAGACAGAAAGCGAACACTGAAGCTTTCTTT	CASSSRQKANTEAFF
TRBV6-5	-	TRBJ2-7	TRBD2	TGTGCCAGCACCCGACTAGCGGGGGGGCTATACGAGCAGTACTTC	CASTRLAGGLYEQYF
TRBV5-4	-	TRBJ2-6	-	TGTGCCAGCAGCTTGGGGGGCTTTGGGGCCAACGTCCTGACTTTC	CASSLGGFGANVLTF
TRBV19	-	TRBJ1-1	TRBD1	TGTGCCAGTAGTATAGCTACCCTAGGGACAGGCTACACTGAAGCTTTCTTT	CASSIATLGTGYTEAFF
TRBV12-5	-	TRBJ2-7	-	TGTGCTAGTGGTTTGGGACAGGTTGGAGGCCTTAGCGAGCAGTACTTC	CASGLGQVGGLSEQYF
TRBV6-1	-	TRBJ1-1	-	TGTGCCAGCAGTGAACAGGGGACATACACTGAAGCTTTCTTT	CASSEQGTYTEAFF